The 7 T cell receptor beta chains below were found in one sample sequenced in a study of human versus mouse CDR3 diversity and MHC coevolution. Method: immunoSEQ multiplex PCR; TCRdb's copy keeps in-frame clones and lacks some. The repertoire has about 77,000 clones, roughly 92% of them found once; the top ten carry about 0.14%. The sample comprised naive CD4+ T cells from blood. Noted subset: CD45RO-negative CD62L-positive naive CD4 T cells. The receptors here all came from a person aged 30 to 69 in good health.

This rearrangement joins TRBV2 to TRBJ2-3; 10 bases match TRBD2. The CDR3 has 15 residues. V dropped 4 bases and J dropped 5; count of bases not matched to a gene: 6. Germline V CDR1 and CDR2: SNHLY, FYNNEI. CDR3 loop: CASSASGGAVDTQYF. The CDR3 DNA reads TGTGCCAGCAGTGCCAGCGGGGGGGCCGTAGATACGCAGTATTTT. Full variable domain (remainder filled in from reference TRBV2 and TRBJ2-3): EPEVTQTPSHQVTQMGQEVILRCVPISNHLYFYWYRQILGQKVEFLVSFYNNEISEKSEIFDDQFSVERPDGSNFTLKIRSTKLEDSAMYFCASSASGGAVDTQYFGPGTRLTVL.

This chain links TRBV5-4 with TRBJ2-1; 10 positions agree with TRBD2. The germline V gene has CDR1 SGHNT and CDR2 YYREEE (reference sequence). CDR3 length equals 16 residues. With V trimmed by 4 bases and J by 7 bases, 11 bases remained unmatched. The CDR3 loop reads CASSPGGLAILNEQFF. CDR3 bases: TGTGCCAGCAGCCCTGGGGGACTAGCGATTTTGAATGAGCAGTTCTTC. Drawing the rest from reference TRBV5-4 and TRBJ2-1, the complete variable domain is ETGVTQSPTHLIKTRGQQVTLRCSSQSGHNTVSWYQQALGQGPQFIFQYYREEENGRGNFPPRFSGLQFPNYSSELNVNALELDDSALYLCASSPGGLAILNEQFFGPGTRLTVL.

The chain employs TRBV5-4 and TRBJ2-1; TRBD2 is a possible D gene (5 bases). Per the germline V gene, CDR1 is SGHNT and CDR2 is YYREEE (reference sequence). V was shortened by 2 bases and J by 0 bases, with 9 bases between the two germline ends. The CDR3 is 15 residues long. The CDR3: CASSFLGSSYNEQFF. For the CDR3, the DNA is TGTGCCAGCAGCTTCTTAGGGAGCTCCTACAATGAGCAGTTCTTC. The variable domain in full, completed from reference TRBV5-4 and TRBJ2-1, reads ETGVTQSPTHLIKTRGQQVTLRCSSQSGHNTVSWYQQALGQGPQFIFQYYREEENGRGNFPPRFSGLQFPNYSSELNVNALELDDSALYLCASSFLGSSYNEQFFGPGTRLTVL.

V and J are TRBV9 and TRBJ2-1; 10 nucleotides line up with TRBD2. This CDR3 comprises 15 residues. Germline CDR1 and CDR2: SGDLS and YYNGEE. V lost 0 bases and J lost 8; bases outside the gene matches: 5. In nucleotides, the CDR3 is TGTGCCAGCAGCGTAGGTAGCGGGGGGCCCGATGAGCAGTTCTTC. It specifies CASSVGSGGPDEQFF.

The V and J genes are TRBV28 and TRBJ1-2, with D tentatively TRBD1 (6 bases). There are 15 residues in the CDR3. Trimming cost V 8 bases and J 3 bases, with 19 bases left between them. Germline loops: CDR1 MDHEN, CDR2 SYDVKM. The CDR3 region is CASRQGTTSYYGYTF. The CDR3 coding sequence is TGTGCCAGCCGTCAGGGGACCACCAGTTACTATGGCTACACCTTC.

The chain carries TRBV7-9 and TRBJ2-6; D uncertain. V lost 4 bases, J lost 1 base, and 8 bases lay in between. CDR3 length: 15 amino acids. The germline V gene encodes CDR1 SEHNR and CDR2 FQNEAQ (reference sequence). The CDR3 sequence: CASSYSRSGANVLTF. As DNA, the CDR3 is TGTGCCAGCAGCTACTCTAGGTCTGGGGCCAACGTCCTGACTTTC.

The chain links TRBV28 to TRBJ1-5, with 11 bases identical to TRBD1. The CDR3 runs to 16 residues. Germline values: CDR1 MDHEN, CDR2 SYDVKM. Germline trimming cut 5 bases from V and 9 bases from J; bases unmatched to any gene: 12. CDR3 in DNA: TGTGCCAGCAGTCAGGGGGGACAGGGGGTAGTAGGGCCCCAGCATTTT. It encodes CASSQGGQGVVGPQHF.